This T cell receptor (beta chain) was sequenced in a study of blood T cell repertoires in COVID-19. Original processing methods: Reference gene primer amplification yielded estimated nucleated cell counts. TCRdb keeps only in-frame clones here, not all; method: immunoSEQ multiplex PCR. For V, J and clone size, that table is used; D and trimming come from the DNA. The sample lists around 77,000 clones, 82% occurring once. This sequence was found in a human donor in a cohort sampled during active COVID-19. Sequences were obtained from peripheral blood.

CDR3 sequence reads: CASSLRGYEQYF. The CDR3 nucleotides are TGCGCCAGCAGCCTCAGGGGATACGAGCAGTACTTC. V gene TRBV5-1 combines with J gene TRBJ2-7; possibly TRBD1 for D (6 bases). Germline-derived CDR1 and CDR2 are SGHRS and YFSETQ. The CDR3 has 12 residues. V lost 4 bases to trimming and J lost 4 bases, with 9 bases between them.